The clone carrying this T cell receptor (beta chain) was seen only a few times. As yet, its antigen is unknown. The sample belongs to a study of T-cell memory formation after mild COVID-19. Amplification by 5'RACE using constant-segment primers produced TCR alpha and TCR beta cDNA libraries that carried sample barcodes and UMIs. One entry per CDR3 protein, called by TCRdb with MiXCR from the 5' RACE reads. The sample lists approximately 190,000 distinct CDR3 sequences; about 17% were seen once. Points from the study as a whole: The study found contracting CD4+ clones mainly in CM and EM and contracting CD8+ clones in EMRA. Day 15 to 85 contractors were CD4/CD8 balanced; later expanders leaned CD4+. Some SARS-CoV-2-responding clones were already detected in memory before infection.

The V segment lost 5 bases and the J segment 0 bases; nucleotides outside the gene matches: 10. Looked up from germline, CDR1 is SGHVS and CDR2 is FQNEAQ. CDR3 size: 17 residues. The sequenced sample was PBMCs or a T cell subset sorted from them (not recorded which). This receptor was obtained from an adult woman who had mild COVID-19 (a few samples of this study predate the infection). Cell type and time point are not known. The chain joins TRBV7-8 to TRBJ1-5; 7 bases fit TRBD1. The CDR3 reads CASSLRTGLDSNQPQHF. The CDR3 DNA follows: TGTGCCAGCAGCCTCAGGACAGGCCTCGATAGCAATCAGCCCCAGCATTTT.